The next 20 T cell receptor beta chains were all read from a single sample in a study of T cell repertoires in cytomegalovirus infection. TCRdb reanalysed the reads using MiXCR and keeps one entry per CDR3 protein. The table lists some 450,000 distinct CDR3 sequences, 25% to 40% of them singletons. Sample: PBMCs. The origin of the receptors is a human donor in good health (CMV status not recorded). Some clones in this sample may be carry-over from other donors' samples.

The chain links TRBV7-2 to TRBJ2-1, with 10 bases matching TRBD1. V lost 5 bases to trimming and J lost 8 bases; unmatched junction nucleotides: 6. This CDR3 is built from 14 residues. The germline gives CDR1 SGHTA, CDR2 FQGNSA. CDR3 in DNA: TGTGCCAGCAGCACGGACAGGGGGTGCGATGAGCAGTTCTTC. It encodes CASSTDRGCDEQFF.

At least ten counts were recorded for this clonotype. The chain recombines TRBV4-1 with TRBJ2-4, with 9 bases matching TRBD2. The trim removed 0 bases at V and 5 bases at J, leaving 8 bases unmatched. Per germline, CDR1 MGHRA and CDR2 YSYEKL. The CDR3 is 17 amino acids. CDR3 loop: CASSQEAASGAQNIQYF. The DNA for the CDR3 is TGCGCCAGCAGCCAAGAGGCGGCTAGCGGGGCCCAAAACATTCAGTACTTC.

This clonotype was observed once. The V gene is TRBV5-8, the J gene TRBJ2-7; D uncertain. This CDR3 has 11 residues. From germline, CDR1 is SGHTS and CDR2 YDEGEE. Trimming took off 5 bases at V and 6 bases at J, with 9 bases between the two ends. CDR3 residues: CASSLRREQYF. In DNA form, the CDR3 reads TGTGCCAGCAGTCTGAGGCGCGAGCAGTACTTC.

The V and J genes are TRBV12-3 or TRBV12-4 and TRBJ2-2; a possible D gene is TRBD1 (6 bases). CDR3 size: 15 residues. V lost 7 bases to trimming and J lost 1 base, with 13 bases between them. The CDR3 here is CASTQTGVNTGELFF. As DNA, the CDR3 is TGTGCCAGCACCCAGACAGGAGTGAACACCGGGGAGCTGTTTTTT.

The V gene is TRBV7-2, the J gene TRBJ2-5; 8 bases match TRBD1. Germline CDR1 SGHTA, CDR2 FQGNSA. The J segment lost 6 bases and the V segment lost 5 bases, leaving 11 bases of the junction unmatched. The CDR3 length is 15 residues. This chain's CDR3 is CASSLGTGSPKTQYF. CDR3 in DNA: TGTGCCAGCAGCCTGGGGACAGGCAGCCCCAAGACCCAGTACTTC.

This sequence joins TRBV6-2 or TRBV6-3 and TRBJ1-5, with a weak D call TRBD1 (6 bases). V was clipped by 3 bases and J by 4 bases, with 19 bases between them. Germline values: CDR1 MNHEY, CDR2 SVGEGT. The CDR3 length is 17 residues. DNA of the CDR3: TGTGCCAGCAGTTATATGGGGGCCCGTACCCTGAATCAGCCCCAGCATTTT. Its protein product is CASSYMGARTLNQPQHF.

The CDR3: CAWSLPLGTNQPQHF. CDR3 nucleotides: TGTGCCTGGAGTCTCCCGTTAGGAACCAATCAGCCCCAGCATTTT. The J gene is TRBJ1-5, the V gene TRBV30; D gene unclear. Trimming took off 2 bases at V and 3 bases at J, with 14 bases between the two ends. The germline V gene encodes CDR1 GTSNPN and CDR2 SVGIG (reference sequence). This CDR3 has 15 residues.

The chain joins TRBV7-9 to TRBJ2-7, with D tentatively TRBD2 (6 bases). Germline V gene data show CDR1 as SEHNR and CDR2 as FQNEAQ (reference sequence). This CDR3 region has 13 residues. V was shortened by 8 bases and J by 0 bases, with 11 bases between the two germline ends. This CDR3 is CASGAGPSYEQYF. CDR3 DNA sequence: TGTGCCAGCGGAGCGGGTCCCTCCTACGAGCAGTACTTC.

The V call is TRBV7-2, the J call TRBJ2-2; D is ambiguous. The CDR3 runs 15 residues. Trimming took off 3 bases at V and 2 bases at J, with 10 bases between the two ends. Germline V gene sequence: CDR1 SGHTA, CDR2 FQGNSA. The CDR3 reads CASSFVEENTGELFF. The CDR3, as DNA: TGTGCCAGCAGCTTTGTCGAGGAAAACACCGGGGAGCTGTTTTTT.

This clonotype was counted at least ten times. This rearrangement joins TRBV7-6 to TRBJ1-3, with D uncertain. The germline CDR1 and CDR2 sequences are SGHVS and FNYEAQ. V dropped 1 base and J dropped 4 bases, with 8 bases sitting between them. CDR3 length: 14 amino acids. CDR3 DNA sequence: TGTGCCAGCAGCTTAGTGGGAGGAGGAAACACCATATATTTT. Its protein is CASSLVGGGNTIYF.

The gene calls are TRBV2 and TRBJ1-2; D perhaps matches TRBD1 (5 bases). The germline V gene encodes CDR1 SNHLY and CDR2 FYNNEI. Trimming took off 3 bases at V and 4 bases at J, with 9 bases between the two ends. The CDR3 is made up of 13 amino acids. CDR3 DNA sequence: TGTGCCAGCAGTGAGGGCCAGGGCTATGGCTACACCTTC. It codes for CASSEGQGYGYTF.

This clonotype has a count of ten or more. CDR3 DNA sequence: TGTGCCAGCAGCCGGCGGGGGGCCCGCACAGATACGCAGTATTTT. Its translation is CASSRRGARTDTQYF. The chain recombines TRBV7-2 with TRBJ2-3, with 8 bases that match TRBD2. CDR3 length equals 15 residues. V was pared by 5 bases and J by 1 base, with 5 bases of the junction left unmatched. CDR1 is SGHTA, CDR2 FQGNSA, per germline.

V and J are TRBV19 and TRBJ2-6, with D uncertain. Trimming took off 6 bases at V and 0 bases at J, with 12 bases between the two ends. The CDR3 is 16 amino acids. The germline V gene encodes CDR1 LNHDA and CDR2 SQIVND (reference sequence). In DNA, the CDR3 is TGTGCCAGTAGCCCCGCTGCGAGCTCTGGGGCCAACGTCCTGACTTTC. Residues: CASSPAASSGANVLTF.

Concerning this clonotype: A junction boundary mismatches the germline segment, possibly from a read error. The chain uses TRBV7-8 and TRBJ2-2, with D possibly matching TRBD2 (5 bases). Germline V gene sequence: CDR1 SGHVS, CDR2 FQNEAQ. This CDR3 is 14 amino acids long. CDR3 amino acids: CASSTRWPTGELGF. CDR3 in DNA: TGTGCCAGCAGCACCCGGTGGCCGACCGGGGAGCTGGGTTTT.

Concerning this clonotype: The junction does not match germline at one end; this may be a read error. This chain uses TRBV4-1 with TRBJ1-2; unclear D gene. The CDR3 covers 11 residues. CDR1 is MGHRA and CDR2 is YSYEKL in the germline V gene. The CDR3 region is CASSQDSVFAF. The CDR3, as DNA: TGCGCCAGCAGCCAAGATTCAGTTTTCGCCTTC.

This rearrangement joins TRBV10-3 to TRBJ2-4, with 8 nucleotides matching TRBD2. CDR1 ENHRY and CDR2 SYGVKD come from the germline V gene. J lost 7 bases, V lost 4 bases, and 9 bases had no gene match. The CDR3 consists of 15 residues. The CDR3 region has the DNA TGTGCCATCAGTGGAGGACTAGCCCCTCTGAACATTCAGTACTTC. The encoded protein is CAISGGLAPLNIQYF.

This clonotype turned up a few times. The CDR3 DNA is TGTGCCAGCAGTTTGCCTCAGACAGGGGAGTTCGGTGGCTACACCTTC. It specifies CASSLPQTGEFGGYTF. V and J are TRBV27 and TRBJ1-2; the match to TRBD1 covers 8 bases. The CDR3 has 16 residues. Losses at the gene ends were 3 bases for V and 7 bases for J; bases not matched to a gene: 13. CDR1 is MNHEY and CDR2 is SMNVEV in the germline V gene (reference sequence).

There are a few counts of this clonotype. This sequence may be a read error, since a much larger clone differs from it by one base. The chain is built from TRBV7-8 and TRBJ2-7, with 10 bases matching TRBD2. Germline CDR1 and CDR2: SGHVS and FQNEAQ. This CDR3 comprises 18 residues. V lost 5 bases and J lost 2; bases outside the gene matches: 15. Here the CDR3 reads CASSRTSGPLLNAYEQYF. CDR3 sequence (DNA): TGTGCCAGCAGCCGGACTAGCGGACCTTTACTAAACGCCTACGAGCAGTACTTC.

This clonotype appeared many times. J is TRBJ1-5 and V is TRBV24-1; D perhaps matches TRBD1 (5 bases). The CDR3 covers 12 residues. V was clipped by 5 bases and J by 9 bases, with 10 bases between them. CDR1 and CDR2 from the germline V gene are KGHDR and SFDVKD. Here the CDR3 reads CATSVQGRPQHF. DNA of the CDR3: TGTGCCACCAGTGTCCAGGGACGGCCCCAGCATTTT.

This clonotype has only a few counts. The V gene is TRBV15, the J gene TRBJ1-3, with D uncertain. Germline V gives CDR1 LNHNV, CDR2 YYDKDF (reference sequence). The CDR3 is 16 amino acids. V was cut by 0 bases and J by 0 bases, with 9 bases left in between. The CDR3 loop is CATSRDPSSSGNTIYF. DNA for the CDR3: TGTGCCACCAGCAGAGATCCCTCCAGCTCTGGAAACACCATATATTTT.